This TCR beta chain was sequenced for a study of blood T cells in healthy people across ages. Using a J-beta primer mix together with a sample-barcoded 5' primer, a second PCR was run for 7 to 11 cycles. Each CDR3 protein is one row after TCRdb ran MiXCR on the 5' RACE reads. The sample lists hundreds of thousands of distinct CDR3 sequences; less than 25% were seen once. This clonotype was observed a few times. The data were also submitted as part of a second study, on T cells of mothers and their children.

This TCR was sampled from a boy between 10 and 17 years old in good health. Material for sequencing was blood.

For the CDR3, the DNA is TGTGCCAGCAGCTTAGTGCCCTCGGACGAGCAGTACTTC. It codes for CASSLVPSDEQYF. The rearrangement uses TRBV7-2 and TRBJ2-5; no reliable D call. The closer fit of TRBJ2-7 to the DNA end suggests the J call may be wrong. Germline loops: CDR1 SGHTA, CDR2 FQGNSA. CDR3 size: 13 residues.